This paragraph covers one T cell receptor beta chain sequence. Its target is not known. Clones were sequenced by immunoSEQ multiplex PCR, and TCRdb holds only the in-frame ones, with some missing. The sample gives 150,000 to 170,000 clones, about 88% of which show up once; 20% to 25% is in the top ten. The CDR3 runs to 15 residues. V dropped 6 bases and J dropped 5; count of bases not matched to a gene: 7. Germline loops: CDR1 MNHNY, CDR2 SVGAGI (reference sequence). This sample is drawn from a study of cytomegalovirus exposure and HLA in healthy donors. The donors were members of the validation cohort, which comprised 90 to 150 subjects and was separate from the first cohort of more than 500 subjects. Study conclusions and caveats: Among the CMV-associated chains, a few were confirmed in vitro as specific for CMV antigens. That first-cohort TCR clusters tended to co-occur in the 95 to 150 validation repertoires was found in a later analysis.

The TCR sequence derives from a man aged 18 to 30 in good health and CMV-seropositive. Sequenced: PBMCs. The chain carries TRBV6-6 and TRBJ2-1; 10 bases match TRBD2. The CDR3 DNA follows: TGTGCCAGCAGACAAACGGGACTAGCGAACAATGAGCAGTTCTTC. It is translated as CASRQTGLANNEQFF.